Described below is a single T cell receptor beta chain sequence and its context. Its antigen remains unidentified. No qualities accompany the bases; no much larger clone lies one base away. Using the deep immunoSEQ assay, TCR CDR3 regions were amplified from genomic DNA by multiplex PCR. Extracted genomic DNA from each cell subset was distributed evenly across all wells of several immunoSEQ 96-well plates, and each plate was treated as a replicate. For sorted subsets, approximately 200 ng of genomic DNA, equivalent to tens of thousands of T cell genomes, went into each replicate PCR. Purified libraries were measured with a Qubit 3.0 fluorometer, size-checked on a Bioanalyzer 2100, and measured again with the KAPA Library Quantification kit. Each immunoSEQ 96-well plate was sequenced on its own single-read 150-cycle Illumina NextSeq 550 flow cell. As for the authors' bioinformatics: Because only junctional sequences without quality scores were contained in the immunoSEQ output, filtering matching that applied to full-length reads could not be performed. To assign V/J genes and CDR3, sequences were annotated using PyIR, a Python wrapper for IgBLAST v1.9, with IMGT germline references. Reads with weak V/J assignments (E-value above 1e-6), missing CDR3, stop codons, out-of-frame junctions, or ambiguous translated residues were removed. V3J clonotypes were defined as sequences sharing an identical inferred V gene, J gene, and CDR3 amino acid sequence. The percentage overlap between two repertoires was calculated by dividing the number of shared unique clonotypes by the size of the smaller repertoire. Repertoire richness was assessed with RTK rarefaction, the Chao1 estimator, and Recon v2.1 estimates of unobserved clonotypes. OLGA was used to compute generation probabilities for all TCRbeta clonotypes that the gDNA method yielded from a few donors. The immuneACCESS repertoire file appears here via TCRdb, limited to in-frame rearrangements. These files lack a portion of the clones; in checked studies, under half of the deficit traces to unresolved V genes, and the cause of the others is not known. V and J calls and clone size are those listed in that table; D and trimming were worked out from the DNA. This sample comprises about 2.2 million clones, just over 90% of them detected only once. The ten largest clones capture approximately 1.7% of the sample.

These data are taken from a study of shared clonotypes between healthy human individuals (dated by TCRdb to 2020 to 2022). General notes on the study: The cohort included three men and a couple of women between 18 and 49 years of age. For each donor, CD4 naive and CD4 memory were each run on three plates, CD8 naive on two plates, and CD8 memory on one plate. Blood TCR repertoires of five healthy adults were deeply sequenced to estimate repertoire size and the extent of clonotype sharing between individuals. Different laboratories and diverse techniques were used to prepare libraries and sequence TCR repertoires, to increase sequencing depth and limit assay-specific biases. Leukapheresis yielded between about 0.85 and 9 billion PBMCs per donor. Summary of the overall study and its limitations: Around 5.4% of naive CD4, 3.5% of naive CD8, approximately 2% of memory CD4, and 0.35% to 0.5% of memory CD8 clonotypes were shared across several donors. Sampling was restricted to blood, and TCR repertoires in tissues likely differ from the TCR repertoires found in blood. Pairwise subsampling indicated that sequencing depth was expected to affect the degree of clonotype sharing among donors. Naive subsets generally had larger estimated clonotype richness than memory subsets did. Compared with non-shared clonotypes, clonotypes shared by all four sorted-subset donors had higher generation probabilities. Incomplete sequencing was indicated by rarefaction of sorted-subset datasets, despite the large sequencing depth. The genetic and exposure-history diversity represented was limited by the small number of donors.

CDR1 is given as SEHNR and CDR2 as FQNEAQ, both from the germline V gene (reference sequence). The cysteine opens and the phenylalanine closes a CDR3 of 17 amino acids. Only the CDR3 portion is preserved as DNA: 51 bases, with reading frame beginning at the first base. V is pared back by 5 bases and J by 2 bases, with 19 bases lying between the germline termini. CD8 naive samples were CD45RO-negative cells positively selected for CCR7, giving a CD45RA+CCR7+ population that excluded TemRA cells. Healthy HIV-negative adults with no recently reported acute infections or vaccinations were included as donors. Only Caucasian adults living in Nashville, Tennessee, USA were represented among the donors. Blood was obtained by leukapheresis, after which PBMCs were separated by Ficoll-Histopaque density gradient centrifugation and cryopreserved in liquid nitrogen vapor phase. Purity and quantity of every magnetically sorted T cell population were checked by analytical flow cytometry. From each sorted fraction, genomic DNA was isolated and quantified by UV absorbance on a Nanodrop 2000c.

Input material: naive CD8+ T cells from PBMCs. Explained via the paper, the cell subset or site label denotes: CD45RA+CCR7+. The V and J genes are TRBV7-9 and TRBJ2-1, and possibly TRBD2, on 6 matching bases. This receptor was taken from a man aged 18 to 30 in good health. Some clones in this sample may be carry-over from other donors' samples. The CDR3 protein is CASSPSRRLAAYNEQFF. The DNA is TGTGCCAGCAGCCCTTCTAGAAGATTAGCGGCCTACAATGAGCAGTTCTTC.